These 8 T cell receptor beta chains were sequenced from one sample in a study of blood T cell repertoires in COVID-19. Sequenced by immunoSEQ multiplex PCR; TCRdb stores in-frame clones only, minus some. This table has 130,000 to 150,000 clones, 84% appearing once. Source material: peripheral blood. The origin of the receptors is a woman aged 50 to 60 in a cohort sampled during active or convalescent COVID-19.

The chain carries TRBV24-1 and TRBJ2-7; the match to TRBD1 covers 7 bases. The germline CDR1 and CDR2 sequences are KGHDR and SFDVKD. Trimming at V came to 3 bases and at J to 5 bases, leaving 12 bases not matched to a gene. This CDR3 spans 16 amino acids. In nucleotides, the CDR3 is TGTGCCACCAGTGATACCCGGGACAGCCTATTCCACGAGCAGTACTTC. It is translated as CATSDTRDSLFHEQYF.

This sequence joins TRBV7-9 and TRBJ2-2; 14 bases fit TRBD2. This CDR3 has 18 residues. With V trimmed by 6 bases and J by 0 bases, 6 bases remained unmatched. Germline CDR1 is SEHNR and CDR2 is FQNEAQ (reference sequence). The CDR3 here is CASRLTSGGATNTGELFF. The CDR3 nucleotides read TGTGCCAGCAGGCTGACTAGCGGGGGGGCGACGAACACCGGGGAGCTGTTTTTT.

This clone was observed a handful of times. V is TRBV9 and J is TRBJ2-2; D possibly corresponds to TRBD2 (5 bases). The V end lost 3 bases, the J end lost 7 bases, and 13 bases lay between the germline ends. From germline, CDR1 is SGDLS and CDR2 YYNGEE. The CDR3 consists of 14 residues. CDR3 in DNA: TGTGCCAGCAGCGCTGAAGGACTGGTCGGGGAGCTGTTTTTT. The encoded protein is CASSAEGLVGELFF.

This rearrangement joins TRBV5-1 to TRBJ1-2; 8 nucleotides line up with TRBD1. This CDR3 spans 15 amino acids. From germline, CDR1 is SGHRS and CDR2 YFSETQ. Losses at the gene ends were 4 bases for V and 0 bases for J; bases not matched to a gene: 5. The CDR3 DNA reads TGCGCCAGCAGCCACTTCAGGGGGCCTAACTATGGCTACACCTTC. As protein: CASSHFRGPNYGYTF.

J is TRBJ1-1 and V is TRBV4-2; TRBD1 matches at 7 bases. The V and J ends lost 4 bases and 1 base, in that order; junction bases with no gene match: 15. Germline lookup yields CDR1 LGHNA and CDR2 YNFKEQ. There are 18 residues in the CDR3. The CDR3 loop reads CASSPNRGQNKRNTEAFF. CDR3 in DNA: TGTGCCAGCAGCCCAAACAGGGGACAAAATAAAAGGAACACTGAAGCTTTCTTT.

This clone has more than one count but fewer than ten. V usage is TRBV20-1 and J usage is TRBJ2-7, with 8 nucleotides matching TRBD2. Trimming removed 3 bases from V and 3 bases from J; junction bases left unmatched: 4. The CDR3 contains 13 residues. CDR1 and CDR2 from the germline V gene are DFQATT and SNEGSKA (reference sequence). CDR3 in DNA: TGCAGTGCTAGTACGGGGGGGGACTACGAGCAGTACTTC. This translates into CSASTGGDYEQYF.

This clone was observed a handful of times. V is TRBV4-2 and J is TRBJ1-3; D is uncertain. V was cut by 1 base and J by 0 bases, with 13 bases left in between. Germline V gene lookup returns CDR1 LGHNA and CDR2 YNFKEQ. This CDR3 is 17 amino acids long. CDR3 sequence: CASSQVTPGSSGNTIYF. The DNA of the CDR3 is TGTGCCAGCAGCCAAGTCACCCCAGGCAGCTCTGGAAACACCATATATTTT.

This chain connects TRBV29-1 to TRBJ1-1, with 9 bases fitting TRBD1. There are 14 residues in the CDR3. With 2 bases clipped from V and 4 bases from J, the junction kept 5 bases outside the gene matches. Germline V gene lookup returns CDR1 SQVTM and CDR2 ANQGSEA. Written as DNA, the CDR3 is TGCAGCGTTGAAATGGACAGGGGATCCACTGAAGCTTTCTTT. Translating gives CSVEMDRGSTEAFF.